These T cell receptor beta chains were read from a single sample in a study of cytomegalovirus exposure and HLA in healthy donors. The assay was immunoSEQ multiplex PCR, and TCRdb's table has in-frame clones only and misses some. Found here are 50,000 to 70,000 clones, more than 75% of them singletons; the top ten hold almost 6%. The sample taken for sequencing was PBMCs. These receptors were collected from a male donor in good health and CMV-seronegative. Both conserved end residues are part of each CDR3. The listing skips clone size in some rows; elsewhere it reads once, few, many or a size class.

clone_size: NA; j_call: TRBJ1-1; cdr3_length: 14; v_call: TRBV6-5; cdr3_aa: CASRSLILNTEAFF
clone_size: NA; j_call: TRBJ1-6; cdr3_length: 17; v_call: TRBV2; cdr3_aa: CASSVSSSDRSATPLHF
clone_size: NA; j_call: TRBJ1-1; cdr3_length: 13; v_call: TRBV30; cdr3_aa: CAWSLQGITEAFF
clone_size: NA; j_call: TRBJ1-3; cdr3_length: 14; v_call: TRBV5-4; cdr3_aa: CASSLAGGGNTIYF
clone_size: NA; j_call: TRBJ2-5; cdr3_length: 14; v_call: TRBV9; cdr3_aa: CASSVSSRRETQYF
clone_size: NA; j_call: TRBJ1-1; cdr3_length: 17; v_call: TRBV5-4; cdr3_aa: CASSLEARVMVDTEAFF
clone_size: NA; j_call: TRBJ2-3; cdr3_length: 15; v_call: TRBV7-9; cdr3_aa: CASSPRGMGTDTQYF
clone_size: NA; j_call: TRBJ2-3; cdr3_length: 15; v_call: TRBV5-4; cdr3_aa: CASSLRLAGEDTQYF
clone_size: NA; j_call: TRBJ2-3; cdr3_length: 14; v_call: TRBV9; cdr3_aa: CASSAAGALDTQYF
clone_size: NA; j_call: TRBJ1-1; cdr3_length: 14; v_call: TRBV6-5; cdr3_aa: CASPTRRRATEAFF
clone_size: few; j_call: TRBJ1-1; cdr3_length: 14; v_call: TRBV6-5; cdr3_aa: CASSLDRGFSEAFF
clone_size: few; j_call: TRBJ1-3; cdr3_length: 16; v_call: TRBV4-1; cdr3_aa: CASSLMTAFSGNTIYF
clone_size: few; j_call: TRBJ1-6; cdr3_length: 16; v_call: TRBV9; cdr3_aa: CASSAPGTGVNSPLHF
clone_size: NA; j_call: TRBJ2-3; cdr3_length: 15; v_call: TRBV7-2; cdr3_aa: CASSFPGDVTDTQYF
clone_size: NA; j_call: TRBJ2-5; cdr3_length: 13; v_call: TRBV12-5; cdr3_aa: CASGLNRGETQYF
clone_size: NA; j_call: TRBJ1-6; cdr3_length: 15; v_call: TRBV6-5; cdr3_aa: CASSPDRVYNSPPHF
clone_size: NA; j_call: TRBJ2-5; cdr3_length: 14; v_call: TRBV5-1; cdr3_aa: CASSLALAGETQYF
clone_size: NA; j_call: TRBJ1-6; cdr3_length: 10; v_call: TRBV11-2; cdr3_aa: CASPSSPLHF
clone_size: NA; j_call: TRBJ1-6; cdr3_length: 19; v_call: TRBV7-9; cdr3_aa: CASAPREDRVWTYNSPLHF
clone_size: few; j_call: TRBJ2-5; cdr3_length: 15; v_call: TRBV2; cdr3_aa: CASSLGTSNKETQYF
clone_size: NA; j_call: TRBJ1-1; cdr3_length: 13; v_call: TRBV29-1; cdr3_aa: CSGITGGGTEAFF
clone_size: once; j_call: TRBJ2-1; cdr3_length: 16; v_call: TRBV19; cdr3_aa: CASSILAGSSYNEQFF
clone_size: NA; j_call: TRBJ1-2; cdr3_length: 11; v_call: TRBV5-1; cdr3_aa: CASRGPYGYTF
clone_size: few; j_call: TRBJ2-2; cdr3_length: 14; v_call: TRBV6-4; cdr3_aa: CASKSGENTGELFF
clone_size: NA; j_call: TRBJ2-3; cdr3_length: 16; v_call: TRBV4-3; cdr3_aa: CASSLGLAGARDTQYF
clone_size: NA; j_call: TRBJ2-2; cdr3_length: 16; v_call: TRBV5-6; cdr3_aa: CASSLVPRGNTGELFF
clone_size: NA; j_call: TRBJ2-7; cdr3_length: 16; v_call: TRBV5-6; cdr3_aa: CASSLGRGELSYEQYF
clone_size: NA; j_call: TRBJ2-7; cdr3_length: 12; v_call: TRBV7-9; cdr3_aa: CASSQRGIGQYF
clone_size: NA; j_call: TRBJ1-5; cdr3_length: 16; v_call: TRBV4-1; cdr3_aa: CASSQTGQGGNQPQHF
clone_size: NA; j_call: TRBJ2-3; cdr3_length: 15; v_call: TRBV6-4; cdr3_aa: CASSEGSSSTDTQYF
clone_size: NA; j_call: TRBJ1-1; cdr3_length: 13; v_call: TRBV30; cdr3_aa: CAWRDDRGTEAFF
clone_size: NA; j_call: TRBJ1-1; cdr3_length: 15; v_call: TRBV9; cdr3_aa: CASSARTGGSTEAFF
clone_size: NA; j_call: TRBJ1-2; cdr3_length: 14; v_call: TRBV30; cdr3_aa: CAWSVLGRRYGYTF
clone_size: NA; j_call: TRBJ1-4; cdr3_length: 14; v_call: TRBV6-6; cdr3_aa: CASGEGATNEKLFF
clone_size: NA; j_call: TRBJ1-3; cdr3_length: 16; v_call: TRBV21-1; cdr3_aa: CASSKGPAISGNTIYF
clone_size: NA; j_call: TRBJ2-7; cdr3_length: 14; v_call: TRBV19; cdr3_aa: CASSPSGGAYEQYF
clone_size: few; j_call: TRBJ2-1; cdr3_length: 20; v_call: TRBV15; cdr3_aa: CATSRDKGGGALPEFNEQFF
clone_size: NA; j_call: TRBJ1-5; cdr3_length: 18; v_call: TRBV18; cdr3_aa: CASSPGGYVPYSNQPQHF
clone_size: few; j_call: TRBJ2-5; cdr3_length: 16; v_call: TRBV9; cdr3_aa: CASSVGGTSRVGTQYF
clone_size: NA; j_call: TRBJ1-4; cdr3_length: 16; v_call: TRBV7-9; cdr3_aa: CASSYLQDRDNEKLFF
clone_size: few; j_call: TRBJ2-5; cdr3_length: 17; v_call: TRBV25-1; cdr3_aa: CASSESAGGAGKETQYF
clone_size: NA; j_call: TRBJ1-3; cdr3_length: 15; v_call: TRBV5-1; cdr3_aa: CASSWGQGEADTIYF
clone_size: NA; j_call: TRBJ1-6; cdr3_length: 15; v_call: TRBV6-5; cdr3_aa: CASSPAGRGNSPLHF
clone_size: NA; j_call: TRBJ1-5; cdr3_length: 14; v_call: TRBV30; cdr3_aa: CAWGGVGSNQPQHF
clone_size: once; j_call: TRBJ1-5; cdr3_length: 13; v_call: TRBV6-5; cdr3_aa: CASRLGGNQPQHF
clone_size: NA; j_call: TRBJ1-1; cdr3_length: 15; v_call: TRBV19; cdr3_aa: CASSIVAGAGTEAFF
clone_size: NA; j_call: TRBJ1-3; cdr3_length: 14; v_call: TRBV5-4; cdr3_aa: CASSLRGTGNTIYF
clone_size: few; j_call: TRBJ1-5; cdr3_length: 13; v_call: TRBV4-2; cdr3_aa: CASSPEVGQPQHF
clone_size: NA; j_call: TRBJ2-3; cdr3_length: 16; v_call: TRBV5-4; cdr3_aa: CASSSLAGERFDTQYF
clone_size: once; j_call: TRBJ2-3; cdr3_length: 17; v_call: TRBV7-2; cdr3_aa: CASSLVSSGGAADTQYF
clone_size: NA; j_call: TRBJ1-2; cdr3_length: 14; v_call: TRBV6-1; cdr3_aa: CASTHGGTDYGYTF
clone_size: NA; j_call: TRBJ1-1; cdr3_length: 14; v_call: TRBV29-1; cdr3_aa: CSVFWTVMNTEAFF
clone_size: few; j_call: TRBJ1-4; cdr3_length: 16; v_call: TRBV4-3; cdr3_aa: CASSQEGDGLNEKLFF
clone_size: NA; j_call: TRBJ1-5; cdr3_length: 12; v_call: TRBV7-2; cdr3_aa: CASNLYNQPQHF
clone_size: NA; j_call: TRBJ1-6; cdr3_length: 16; v_call: TRBV19; cdr3_aa: CASSTPRGQDNSPLHF
clone_size: few; j_call: TRBJ2-3; cdr3_length: 15; v_call: TRBV29-1; cdr3_aa: CSVDGPGTSRDTQYF
clone_size: NA; j_call: TRBJ1-1; cdr3_length: 12; v_call: TRBV4-1; cdr3_aa: CASSQATGFAFF